What follows are 19 T cell receptor beta chains derived from one specimen sequenced in a study of CD8 T cells in Susac syndrome. Reverse transcription of about 0.45 to 1 ug RNA was carried out with random hexamers. One entry per CDR3 protein results from TCRdb running MiXCR on the immunoSEQ multiplex PCR reads. The table has 200,000 to 250,000 distinct CDR3 sequences, approximately 95% seen once. The specimen sequenced was CD4+ T cells from PBMCs. The receptors originated from a human donor with multiple sclerosis.

The J gene is TRBJ2-5, the V gene TRBV7-8; D gene ambiguous. V was shortened by 5 bases and J by 5 bases, with 18 bases between the two germline ends. Germline CDR1 and CDR2: SGHVS and FQNEAQ. The length of the CDR3 is 15 residues. CDR3 loop: CASSQEIREWETQYF. The CDR3 bases are TGTGCCAGCAGCCAAGAAATAAGGGAATGGGAGACCCAGTACTTC.

The chain has TRBV7-9 and TRBJ2-1, with 7 bases that match TRBD1. The J segment lost 14 bases and the V segment lost 2 bases, leaving 6 bases of the junction unmatched. The CDR3 runs to 12 residues. Per germline, CDR1 SEHNR and CDR2 FQNEAQ (reference sequence). The CDR3 nucleotides read TGTGCCAGCAGCTTAATTGGGACAGAGGAGTTCTTC. Its translation is CASSLIGTEEFF.

This clonotype was recorded once. This rearrangement joins TRBV7-2 to TRBJ1-5; D remains ambiguous. The V gene's germline CDR1 is SGHTA and CDR2 FQGNSA. The CDR3 has 15 amino acids. V lost 4 bases and J 0 bases, leaving 10 bases between the germline ends. For the CDR3, the DNA is TGTGCCAGCAGCTGGATTGCAGATAGCAATCAGCCCCAGCATTTT. Amino acids: CASSWIADSNQPQHF.

This clonotype was counted once. This chain joins TRBV12-3 or TRBV12-4 and TRBJ2-5; D is perhaps TRBD2 (5 bases). This CDR3 region has 14 residues. V gave up 6 bases and J gave up 5 bases, with 16 bases separating them. CDR3 sequence (DNA): TGTGCCAGCAGCCGACTGAGGCCGGGGGAGACCCAGTACTTC. This gives the protein CASSRLRPGETQYF.

This chain joins TRBV20-1 and TRBJ2-7; TRBD2 matches at 8 bases. The CDR3 loop spans 12 amino acids. Unmatched junction bases numbered 1, after V lost 6 bases and J lost 0 bases. Germline lookup yields CDR1 DFQATT and CDR2 SNEGSKA (reference sequence). CDR3 nucleotides: TGCAGTGCGGGACTAGTCTCCTACGAGCAGTACTTC. Translated, it gives CSAGLVSYEQYF.

The CDR3 nucleotides are TGTGCCAGCAGTTCGTCCGGGACAGGGATCCAGCCCCAGCATTTT. Protein product: CASSSSGTGIQPQHF. The chain has TRBV27 and TRBJ1-5, with 9 nucleotides matching TRBD1. V shed 4 bases and J 7 bases; nucleotides not matched to a gene: 8. This CDR3 comprises 15 residues. CDR1 and CDR2 from the germline V gene are MNHEY and SMNVEV (reference sequence).

The chain combines TRBV2 with TRBJ2-1; no reliable D call. The germline gives CDR1 SNHLY, CDR2 FYNNEI. This CDR3 has 13 amino acids. V was pared by 6 bases and J by 1 base, with 7 bases between. This chain's CDR3 is CASRPGSYNEQFF. CDR3 nucleotides: TGTGCCAGCAGACCCGGTTCCTACAATGAGCAGTTCTTC.

This sequence joins TRBV18 and TRBJ2-1; 8 nucleotides align to TRBD2. Looked up from germline, CDR1 is KGHSH and CDR2 is LQKENI. This CDR3 has 17 amino acids. V lost 3 bases, J lost 2 bases, and 9 bases stayed unmatched. The CDR3 coding sequence is TGTGCCAGCTCACCCTCCATGGCGGGGGGTACCTACAATGAGCAGTTCTTC. As protein: CASSPSMAGGTYNEQFF.

The chain carries TRBV6-5 and TRBJ1-6; D not certain. The V gene's germline CDR1 is MNHEY and CDR2 SVGAGI. Trimming cost V 8 bases and J 6 bases, with 11 bases left between them. The CDR3 spans 13 residues. CDR3 in DNA: TGTGCCAGCTCTCATATGCTTAATTCACCCCTCCACTTT. Protein: CASSHMLNSPLHF.

CDR3 residues: CSVAPTIETQYF. Written as DNA, the CDR3 is TGCAGCGTCGCCCCTACCATAGAGACCCAGTACTTC. The chain has TRBV29-1 and TRBJ2-5; D remains unclear. Germline-derived CDR1 and CDR2 are SQVTM and ANQGSEA. This CDR3 is 12 amino acids long. V was trimmed by 6 bases and J by 4 bases, leaving 12 bases between them.

The chain couples TRBV2 to TRBJ2-5; D is ambiguous. The V end lost 4 bases, the J end lost 1 base, and 7 bases lay between the germline ends. Germline CDR1 and CDR2: SNHLY and FYNNEI. The CDR3 is made up of 13 amino acids. CDR3 coding DNA: TGTGCCAGCAGTGGGGAAACCCAAGAGACCCAGTACTTC. Amino acids: CASSGETQETQYF.

The chain is built from TRBV19 and TRBJ1-1, with unresolved D. V dropped 5 bases and J dropped 4 bases, with 14 bases sitting between them. Germline V gene data show CDR1 as LNHDA and CDR2 as SQIVND (reference sequence). The CDR3 consists of 14 residues. CDR3 DNA sequence: TGTGCCAGTAGTGATCCCGGGAGCGGCACTGAAGCTTTCTTT. Its protein is CASSDPGSGTEAFF.

V is TRBV29-1 and J is TRBJ2-7; D not certain. The length of the CDR3 is 14 residues. Trimming shortened V by 7 bases and J by 0 bases, and 16 bases separated the two germline ends. Germline CDR1 reads SQVTM; CDR2 reads ANQGSEA. The CDR3 is CSARLRTDSYEQYF. As DNA, the CDR3 is TGCAGCGCCCGCCTCCGGACGGACTCCTACGAGCAGTACTTC.

This chain joins TRBV5-1 and TRBJ2-5; D remains unclear. Trimming cost V 1 base and J 6 bases, with 10 bases left between them. CDR1 is SGHRS, CDR2 YFSETQ, per germline. CDR3 size: 13 residues. The CDR3 loop is CASSLTEWQTQYF. CDR3 DNA sequence: TGCGCCAGCAGCTTGACAGAATGGCAGACCCAGTACTTC.

The V call is TRBV10-3, the J call TRBJ2-7, with 8 bases matching TRBD1. This CDR3 has 15 amino acids. CDR1 and CDR2 from the germline V gene are ENHRY and SYGVKD. V trimming: 2 bases; J trimming: 6 bases; junction bases outside the gene matches: 9. Here the CDR3 DNA reads TGTGCCATCAGTGAGGCGAGACAGGGGCCCCTCGAGCAGTACTTC. Protein: CAISEARQGPLEQYF.

The gene calls are TRBV25-1 and TRBJ1-1; D gene unclear. Between the trimmed V and J ends, which lost 7 bases and 7 bases, there was a span of 10 bases. The germline CDR1 and CDR2 sequences are MGHDK and SYGVNS. The CDR3 has 11 residues. CDR3 bases: TGTGCCAGCACACGGGCCCTTGAAGCTTTCTTT. It yields the protein CASTRALEAFF.

The rearrangement uses TRBV20-1 and TRBJ2-3, with 9 bases identical to TRBD2. The V and J ends lost 5 bases and 2 bases, in that order; junction bases with no gene match: 5. Germline values: CDR1 DFQATT, CDR2 SNEGSKA (reference sequence). There are 14 residues in the CDR3. The DNA for the CDR3 is TGCAGTGCTCCCTCTAGCGGGGCCACAGATACGCAGTATTTT. This translates into CSAPSSGATDTQYF.

This sequence joins TRBV30 and TRBJ2-7; D perhaps matches TRBD1 (6 bases). CDR1 is GTSNPN and CDR2 is SVGIG in the germline V gene (reference sequence). The germline V and J ends were trimmed by 0 bases and 1 base, with 10 bases remaining between them. This CDR3 spans 14 amino acids. The chain's CDR3 is CAWSVFRGSYEQYF. The CDR3, as DNA: TGTGCCTGGAGTGTTTTCAGGGGATCCTACGAGCAGTACTTC. Together with reference TRBV30 and TRBJ2-7, the CDR3 gives the full variable domain: SQTIHQWPATLVQPVGSPLSLECTVEGTSNPNLYWYRQAAGRGLQLLFYSVGIGQISSEVPQNLSASRPQDRQFILSSKKLLLSDSGFYLCAWSVFRGSYEQYFGPGTRLTVT.

This chain links TRBV2 with TRBJ2-7; 7 nucleotides match TRBD1. Germline V CDR1 and CDR2: SNHLY, FYNNEI. With 3 bases clipped from V and 7 bases from J, the junction kept 12 bases outside the gene matches. The CDR3 has 15 residues. DNA of the CDR3: TGTGCCAGCAGTGATTATCCGGGACAGCGTGAGGAGCAGTACTTC. It translates to CASSDYPGQREEQYF.